This T cell receptor (beta chain) was identified during a study of T-cell reconstitution after alpha-beta-depleted transplantation in children. CDR1 SGDLS and CDR2 YYNGEE come from the germline V gene. The V end lost 0 bases, the J end lost 2 bases, and 11 bases lay between the germline ends. CDR3 length: 15 residues. Preparation of the TCRbeta library was carried out with unique molecular identifiers. Using its own MiXCR run on the PCR reads, TCRdb lists one record per CDR3 protein. The profile shows about 540,000 distinct CDR3 sequences, approximately 20% of them singletons. The V call is TRBV9, the J call TRBJ1-2; D remains unclear. This TCR was recovered from a human donor who donated a stem cell graft to a child with acute lymphoblastic leukemia. This material consisted of PBMCs from the stem cell graft donor, taken from the stem cell graft. The CDR3: CASSVAASVNYGYTF. The CDR3 nucleotides are TGTGCCAGCAGCGTAGCGGCCAGCGTAAACTATGGCTACACCTTC.